This TCR beta chain derives from a study of blood T cell repertoires in COVID-19. Study-level background: T cells, B-cell-depleted T cells, or PBMCs provided the cDNA or gDNA that served as material.

Between the trimmed V and J ends, which lost 5 bases and 7 bases, there was a span of 20 bases. The germline CDR1 and CDR2 sequences are MNHEY and SMNVEV (reference sequence). The CDR3 sequence is 15 residues long. Participants' own reports of clinical history determined their cohort assignment. This clone was counted a few times. Per the authors' pipeline: Estimation of nucleated cell counts relied on the amplification of reference gene primers. TCRdb keeps only in-frame clones here, not all; method: immunoSEQ multiplex PCR. The DNA gave D and trimming, while V, J and clone size come from that table. Of 250,000 to 300,000 clones listed, 80% to 90% are singletons.

The genes are TRBV27 and TRBJ1-2; D perhaps matches TRBD1 (6 bases). The clonotype comes from a woman aged 50 to 60 who had been exposed to COVID-19. The sequenced sample was PBMCs or T cells enriched from blood (not recorded which). CDR3 DNA sequence: TGTGCCAGCAGTCCCAGGGGAGGGGGTTTTGGTGGCTACACCTTC. Translation gives CASSPRGGGFGGYTF.